The TCR beta chain under discussion was sequenced for a study of OX40 agonist ivuxolimab in advanced cancers. Broader study findings: Among the nonresponders, some also had low normalized T-cell clonal expansion. CD8+ T cells were the subset that, on average, had more expanded clones than CD4+. The CD4+ and CD8+ T cells in the blood had expanded clonally by week 6 at 0.1 to 3.0 mg/kg.

Data came from immunoSEQ multiplex PCR; TCRdb stores just in-frame clones and leaves some out. Of about 110,000 clones in the sample, around 93% were seen once. Germline CDR1 is WSHSY and CDR2 is SAAADI. Deletions cut 3 bases from V and 8 bases from J, with 13 bases between. CDR3 length: 13 amino acids. A remark on this clone: Antigen specificity is unknown.

The material was CD4+ or CD8+ T cells sorted from blood, obtained in a trial of the OX40 agonist ivuxolimab. The source is an adult with an advanced solid tumor such as melanoma, head and neck, liver or kidney cancer. The genes are TRBV10-2 and TRBJ1-2; D not certain. The CDR3 bases are TGCGCCAGCAGTGATCCGGGGAGGGAGGGCTACACCTTC. Protein: CASSDPGREGYTF.